This T cell receptor beta chain was obtained from a study of technical replicates of blood from a handful of donors. Sequencing was performed with immunoSEQ multiplex PCR; in TCRdb, only in-frame clones are kept and a portion is missing. The repertoire has tens of thousands of clones, 90% to 95% of them found once; the top ten carry approximately 0.25%. This CDR3 is built from 14 residues. Deletions cut 3 bases from V and 3 bases from J, with 11 bases between. The germline V gene encodes CDR1 SGHNT and CDR2 YYREEE (reference sequence). The TCR originated in a human donor in good health. Specimen: T cells isolated from PBMCs. This chain uses TRBV5-4 with TRBJ2-3; D is perhaps TRBD1 (6 bases). This CDR3 reads CASSWGLMTDTQYF. As DNA, the CDR3 is TGTGCCAGCAGCTGGGGGCTTATGACAGATACGCAGTATTTT.